The source of this T cell receptor (beta chain) is a study of monozygotic twins with inflammatory bowel disease (dated by TCRdb to about 2019). About the full investigation: A total of some 28 monozygotic twin pairs were included in the full study, comprising nine German pairs (four IBD-concordant, five IBD-discordant) and 19 IBD-discordant Danish pairs. Each individual had, on average, about 151 000 unique TCRalpha sequences and 181 000 unique TCRbeta sequences available for analysis. Disease-associated traits were sought mainly through comparisons between IBD patients and their genetically identical healthy co-twins within discordant pairs. What the research found in general, with its limitations: No single strong signal or clonotype linked to IBD turned up in the results, so the idea that one exists was not supported. Because patients received different immunosuppressive treatments, the repertoires may have picked up extra background noise and variability between individuals. Measured by the inverse Simpson index, TCRbeta repertoire diversity was lower in IBD patients than in their healthy co-twins. Compared with healthy twins, IBD patients had fewer clonotypes in common with other individuals, a difference most pronounced in patients showing signs of disease activity. No difference in repertoire similarity was observed between concordant and discordant twins, possibly owing to limited statistical power. The analysis was unable to tell different T cell subtypes apart.

Library method: 5' RACE. The input for every TCR library was 3,500 to 4,000 ng of total RNA. For each sample, cDNA was synthesized in eight separate reactions using SMARTScribe reverse transcriptase. During cDNA synthesis, template switching introduced unique molecular identifiers that contained a 6-nucleotide sample barcode. Amplification of TCRalpha and TCRbeta cDNA involved two nested PCRs of roughly 16 and 10 cycles, and each PCR was followed by bead purification. Before amplification, the cDNA was treated with uracil DNA-glycosylase and purified using the QIAquick PCR purification kit. The second PCR was the step at which Illumina TruSeq-compatible adapters and sample-specific barcodes were added. Library quality and concentration were checked on TapeStation and Qubit, and libraries were pooled at about 5 ng each. Pooled libraries were sequenced on an Illumina HiSeq2500 single-index Rapid Run with 2 x 100 bp reads and custom sequencing primers. The original pipeline was this. MiGEC version 1.2.6 was used for UMI-based consensus assembly to correct PCR and sequencing errors. V(D)J alignment, clonotype assembly and CDR3 extraction were performed with MiXCR version 2.1.1. To normalise gene usage, clonotype sharing and MAIT/NKT TCR abundance, the top 1000, 10 000 and 20 000 clonotypes in each sample were analysed. Diversity was computed as the inverse Simpson index with the vegan R package after downsampling to 27 000 UMIs. Paired Mann-Whitney U tests were applied to discordant twin pairs, with Benjamini-Hochberg correction for multiple testing. TCRdb reprocessed the reads and lists each CDR3 protein sequence as a single entry, with no DNA. The V and J calls follow TCRdb's processing rather than the paper's. This sample's table has entries for roughly 160,000 distinct CDR3 sequences. 6% to 9.5% of the sample goes to the ten largest clones.

From each donor, an approximately 2.3 ml peripheral blood sample was collected into PAXgene tubes and kept at -80 degrees C. Without T cell sorting, total RNA was isolated from whole blood using the PAXgene blood miRNA kit on an automated QIAcube. Peripheral blood from monozygotic twin pairs concordant or discordant for inflammatory bowel disease was subjected to deep TCRalpha and TCRbeta repertoire profiling with unique molecular barcoding. Smoking habits were recorded for all twin pairs, and each individual was classified as a current, former or never smoker. The CDR3 numbers 14 residues from cysteine through phenylalanine. No DNA sequence is on record. Looking up the germline V gene yields CDR1 SGHRS and CDR2 YFSETQ. Of note for this clonotype: It lacks a known antigen.

This TCR derives from a human donor with ulcerative colitis or Crohn's disease, or a healthy co-twin of an affected twin (not recorded which). Sequenced input: blood. The sequence links TRBV5-1 to TRBJ2-7; no DNA is available, so the TRBD1 call from TCRdb remains unchecked. The CDR3 corresponds to CASSLVQGTHEQYF.